This T cell receptor (beta chain) was obtained from a study of blood T cell repertoires in COVID-19. Study information: Sites in the United States, Italy and Spain provided acute and convalescent COVID-19 samples. Sources were T cells, B-cell-depleted T cells, or PBMCs; the material itself was cDNA or gDNA.

Methods used by the authors: Estimates of nucleated cell counts were drawn from the amplification of reference gene primers. Method: immunoSEQ multiplex PCR; TCRdb's copy keeps in-frame clones and lacks some. V and J calls and clone size are copied from that table; D and trimming were computed from the DNA. This repertoire shows approximately 240,000 clones, around four fifths found once; its top ten account for around 3.6%. The germline V gene has CDR1 MNHNY and CDR2 SVGAGI (reference sequence). The CDR3 has 14 amino acids. Trimming left V 6 bases short and J 5 bases short, with 16 bases between. This TCR was recovered from a woman aged 40 to 55 with active or convalescent COVID-19. This sequence joins TRBV6-6 and TRBJ1-1; TRBD1 is a possible D gene (6 bases). Sequencing input: peripheral blood. CDR3 coding DNA: TGTGCCAGCAGGTGGACAGCTGGTGAAACTGAAGCTTTCTTT. Translated: CASRWTAGETEAFF.